This T cell receptor (beta chain) was found in a study of shared clonotypes between healthy human individuals. Study summary: CD8 memory received one plate per donor, CD8 naive two, CD4 memory three and CD4 naive three.

CDR1 and CDR2 (germline): LNHDA, SQIVND (reference sequence). V gave up 1 base and J gave up 2 bases, with 19 bases separating them. The CDR3 runs 18 residues. Data came from immunoSEQ multiplex PCR; TCRdb stores just in-frame clones and leaves some out. The sample holds fewer than 2.5 million clones, 93% seen once. The receptor comes from a man aged 18 to 29 in good health. Some clones in this sample may be carry-over from other donors' samples. The chain recombines TRBV19 with TRBJ2-3; possible D gene TRBD1, 5 bases. The sequenced sample was naive CD4+ T cells from PBMCs. Specified subset: CD45RA+ positively selected. The CDR3 region is CASSIGTQRRGTTDTQYF. The CDR3 region has the DNA TGTGCCAGTAGTATAGGCACCCAGCGAAGGGGTACCACAGATACGCAGTATTTT. The whole variable domain, filled in from reference TRBV19 and TRBJ2-3, reads DGGITQSPKYLFRKEGQNVTLSCEQNLNHDAMYWYRQDPGQGLRLIYYSQIVNDFQKGDIAEGYSVSREKKESFPLTVTSAQKNPTAFYLCASSIGTQRRGTTDTQYFGPGTRLTVL.